These T cell receptor beta chains were read from a single sample in a study of T cells in Graves' hyperthyroidism and ophthalmopathy. MiXCR, run by TCRdb on the multiplex PCR reads, gives a single entry per CDR3 protein. Of hundreds of thousands of distinct CDR3 sequences in the sample, about 15% were seen once. Sequencing used blood. The receptors were gathered from a middle-aged woman with Graves' ophthalmopathy. CDR3s include the opening cysteine and the closing phenylalanine or tryptophan. The D gene is left open where the match is weak. Not all rows give a size; the values are once, few, many and, for expanded clones, a class.

v_gene: TRBV5-1; abundance: many; d_gene: TRBD1; j_gene: TRBJ1-5; CDR3nt: TGCGCCAGCAGCTTGGGGGGACAGTATAGCAATCAGCCCCAGCATTTT; CDR3aa: CASSLGGQYSNQPQHF
v_gene: TRBV5-1; abundance: many; d_gene: -; j_gene: TRBJ1-1; CDR3nt: TGCGCCAGCAGCCCAGCCGGGGCGCCCACTGAAGCTTTCTTT; CDR3aa: CASSPAGAPTEAFF
v_gene: TRBV5-6; abundance: -; d_gene: TRBD1; j_gene: TRBJ2-4; CDR3nt: TGTGCCAGCAGCTGGTCGGGACAGGTAGCCAAAAACATTCAGTACTTC; CDR3aa: CASSWSGQVAKNIQYF
v_gene: TRBV7-2; abundance: -; d_gene: TRBD2; j_gene: TRBJ2-3; CDR3nt: TGTGCCAGCAGCCCGCCGGGACTACCCACAGATACGCAGTATTTT; CDR3aa: CASSPPGLPTDTQYF
v_gene: TRBV6-1; abundance: many; d_gene: -; j_gene: TRBJ1-5; CDR3nt: TGTGCCAGCAGTGAATGGAGGGCTGCGAATCAGCCCCAGCATTTT; CDR3aa: CASSEWRAANQPQHF
v_gene: TRBV4-1; abundance: few; d_gene: TRBD1; j_gene: TRBJ2-7; CDR3nt: TGCGCCAGCAGTGAACAGGGGAATGCCTACTACGAGCAGTACTTC; CDR3aa: CASSEQGNAYYEQYF
v_gene: TRBV7-8; abundance: many; d_gene: -; j_gene: TRBJ2-7; CDR3nt: TGTGCCAGCAGCTTAGATGTCGGGCCAGCCTACGAGCAGTACTTC; CDR3aa: CASSLDVGPAYEQYF
v_gene: TRBV4-2; abundance: many; d_gene: -; j_gene: TRBJ1-2; CDR3nt: TGTGCCAGCAGCCAACCCGAAGCTAACTATGGCTACACCTTC; CDR3aa: CASSQPEANYGYTF
v_gene: TRBV14; abundance: many; d_gene: -; j_gene: TRBJ1-1; CDR3nt: TGTGCCAGCAGCCAAGATCAGGAGAACACTGAAGCTTTCTTT; CDR3aa: CASSQDQENTEAFF
v_gene: TRBV20-1; abundance: many; d_gene: -; j_gene: TRBJ2-5; CDR3nt: TGCAGTGCTAGTCCCCCTAGCGACCAAGAGACCCAGTACTTC; CDR3aa: CSASPPSDQETQYF